This T cell receptor beta chain was recovered during a study of sequential checkpoint blockade in melanoma. Study-level information: Arm A got nivolumab then ipilimumab; arm B the reverse, 1:1. Each arm's sequence ended with maintenance nivolumab.

Sequencing was performed with immunoSEQ multiplex PCR; in TCRdb, only in-frame clones are kept and a portion is missing. The top ten hold more than 25% of the sample, which has over 20,000 clones, 80% seen once. As to treatment: randomized to nivolumab then ipilimumab (arm A) or the reverse (arm B). DNA-damaging chemotherapy had not been given to any patient beforehand. From thawed PBMCs, live CD3+CD8+ cells negative for CD19 and CD56 were sorted. Specimen: CD8+ T cells sorted from blood (inferred from file names), collected from a patient given nivolumab and ipilimumab in sequence. The source is a human donor with melanoma.

The chain's CDR3 is CASSSYRDLAKNIQYF. As DNA, the CDR3 is TGTGCCAGCAGTTCTTACAGGGATCTAGCCAAAAACATTCAGTACTTC. V is TRBV27 and J is TRBJ2-4; D possibly corresponds to TRBD1 (6 bases). Germline CDR1 reads MNHEY; CDR2 reads SMNVEV (reference sequence). The CDR3 covers 16 residues. V was trimmed by 4 bases and J by 0 bases, leaving 13 bases between them.